These T cell receptor beta chains were read from a single sample in a study of blood T cell repertoires in COVID-19. TCRdb's copy holds only in-frame clones and misses some; the assay was immunoSEQ multiplex PCR. The sample carries roughly 450,000 clones, about 92% recorded once. The sample comprised PBMCs or T cells enriched from blood (not recorded which). These receptors all come from a man between 18 and 35 years old who had recovered from COVID-19. Both conserved end residues are part of each CDR3. D genes are given only for firm matches. Clone size is not always given. Where it is, it says once, few, many or a class for expanded clones.

D gene: -
J gene: TRBJ2-2
V gene: TRBV2
clone size: once
CDR3 length: 15
CDR3 DNA: TGTGCCAGCAGTGCACCGGGAAAGCGGTCCGGGGAGCTGTTTTTT
CDR3 protein: CASSAPGKRSGELFF

D gene: TRBD1
J gene: TRBJ1-2
V gene: TRBV28
clone size: -
CDR3 length: 20
CDR3 DNA: TGTGCCAGCAGTTTTCCGGGGGACATCGGGACAGACCCCCCTAACTATGGCTACACCTTC
CDR3 protein: CASSFPGDIGTDPPNYGYTF

D gene: -
J gene: TRBJ2-6
V gene: TRBV28
clone size: -
CDR3 length: 17
CDR3 DNA: TGTGCCAGCAGCCCCCGGGCAGGGACTTCTGGGGCCAACGTCCTGACTTTC
CDR3 protein: CASSPRAGTSGANVLTF

D gene: -
J gene: TRBJ1-3
V gene: TRBV3-1/TRBV3-2
clone size: -
CDR3 length: 15
CDR3 DNA: TGTGCCAGCAGCCTAGCGAACCTACAGGGAAACACCATATATTTT
CDR3 protein: CASSLANLQGNTIYF

D gene: TRBD2
J gene: TRBJ2-3
V gene: TRBV5-4
clone size: -
CDR3 length: 16
CDR3 DNA: TGTGCCAGCAGCTTGAGACTAGCGGGGAGCACAGATACGCAGTATTTT
CDR3 protein: CASSLRLAGSTDTQYF

D gene: TRBD2
J gene: TRBJ2-1
V gene: TRBV12-3/TRBV12-4
clone size: -
CDR3 length: 13
CDR3 DNA: TGTGCCAGCAGTCCTAGCGGGAGGGACACTACGTTCTTC
CDR3 protein: CASSPSGRDTTFF

D gene: TRBD1
J gene: TRBJ2-3
V gene: TRBV5-6
clone size: -
CDR3 length: 17
CDR3 DNA: TGTGCCAGCAGCTTGACGAAGGGACAGGGATACACAGATACGCAGTATTTT
CDR3 protein: CASSLTKGQGYTDTQYF

D gene: -
J gene: TRBJ2-7
V gene: TRBV6-5
clone size: -
CDR3 length: 12
CDR3 DNA: TGTGCCACCAACCGTATAGGGGAAGAGCAGTACTTC
CDR3 protein: CATNRIGEEQYF

D gene: -
J gene: TRBJ1-2
V gene: TRBV27
clone size: -
CDR3 length: 14
CDR3 DNA: TGTGCCAGCAGTTCGCATCAGGGGTACTATGGCTACACCTTC
CDR3 protein: CASSSHQGYYGYTF

D gene: -
J gene: TRBJ2-5
V gene: TRBV14
clone size: -
CDR3 length: 14
CDR3 DNA: TGTGCCAGCAGCCCTCGGGAGCCTGTAGAGACCCAGTACTTC
CDR3 protein: CASSPREPVETQYF

D gene: TRBD1
J gene: TRBJ1-3
V gene: TRBV9
clone size: -
CDR3 length: 17
CDR3 DNA: TGTGCCAGCAGCGTAGCCCGACAGGGGATCGGTGGAAACACCATATATTTT
CDR3 protein: CASSVARQGIGGNTIYF

D gene: TRBD2
J gene: TRBJ2-1
V gene: TRBV7-6
clone size: few
CDR3 length: 13
CDR3 DNA: TGTGCCAGCAGCTTAGGGACTAGCGATGAGCAGTTCTTC
CDR3 protein: CASSLGTSDEQFF

D gene: TRBD2
J gene: TRBJ2-3
V gene: TRBV15
clone size: -
CDR3 length: 19
CDR3 DNA: TGTGCCACCAGCAGCGAGAGTGGTCTAGCGGGAGGTTTTGGAGATACGCAGTATTTT
CDR3 protein: CATSSESGLAGGFGDTQYF

D gene: TRBD1
J gene: TRBJ1-5
V gene: TRBV24-1
clone size: -
CDR3 length: 16
CDR3 DNA: TGTGCCACCAGTGACACGACAGGGAGAGGCAATCAGCCCCAGCATTTT
CDR3 protein: CATSDTTGRGNQPQHF

D gene: TRBD1
J gene: TRBJ1-2
V gene: TRBV12-5
clone size: -
CDR3 length: 17
CDR3 DNA: TGTGCTAGTGGTTCTCCCTCCTTGGGACAGGGTGACTATGGCTACACCTTC
CDR3 protein: CASGSPSLGQGDYGYTF

D gene: TRBD1
J gene: TRBJ1-1
V gene: TRBV11-2
clone size: -
CDR3 length: 16
CDR3 DNA: TGTGCCAGCAGCTTAGCCCCGGGACAGGGTAGCACTGAAGCTTTCTTT
CDR3 protein: CASSLAPGQGSTEAFF

D gene: -
J gene: TRBJ1-1
V gene: TRBV5-6
clone size: -
CDR3 length: 15
CDR3 DNA: TGTGCCAGCAGCTTCCCGTTAAATCGGGACACTGAAGCTTTCTTT
CDR3 protein: CASSFPLNRDTEAFF

D gene: TRBD1
J gene: TRBJ1-2
V gene: TRBV28
clone size: -
CDR3 length: 14
CDR3 DNA: TGTGCCAGCACTTTAACAGGGGTTGTGGTGGGCTACACCTTC
CDR3 protein: CASTLTGVVVGYTF

D gene: -
J gene: TRBJ1-2
V gene: TRBV23-1
clone size: -
CDR3 length: 18
CDR3 DNA: TGCGCCAGCAGTCCCCCCCTATCCCGGGACATAGAAAACTATGGCTACACCTTC
CDR3 protein: CASSPPLSRDIENYGYTF

D gene: -
J gene: TRBJ1-6
V gene: TRBV6-5
clone size: -
CDR3 length: 12
CDR3 DNA: TGTGCCAGCAGTACAGTCGATTCACCCCTCCACTTT
CDR3 protein: CASSTVDSPLHF

D gene: -
J gene: TRBJ1-1
V gene: TRBV14
clone size: -
CDR3 length: 14
CDR3 DNA: TGTGCCAGCAGCCAAGTATCTCCAGGGGCTGAAGCTTTCTTT
CDR3 protein: CASSQVSPGAEAFF

D gene: TRBD1
J gene: TRBJ1-2
V gene: TRBV19
clone size: -
CDR3 length: 16
CDR3 DNA: TGTGCCAGTAGTATAGATTTCGTCCAGGGGGCGCCGAGCTACACCTTC
CDR3 protein: CASSIDFVQGAPSYTF

D gene: TRBD2
J gene: TRBJ2-5
V gene: TRBV18
clone size: -
CDR3 length: 15
CDR3 DNA: TGTGCCAGCTCGCCACCGGGACTAGCTGTAGAGACCCAGTACTTC
CDR3 protein: CASSPPGLAVETQYF

D gene: TRBD1
J gene: TRBJ1-2
V gene: TRBV5-1
clone size: -
CDR3 length: 16
CDR3 DNA: TGCGCCAGCAGCCCAGTGACGGACAGGGCTAACTATGGCTACACCTTC
CDR3 protein: CASSPVTDRANYGYTF

D gene: -
J gene: TRBJ1-2
V gene: TRBV6-5
clone size: -
CDR3 length: 14
CDR3 DNA: TGTGCCAGCAGTTACGATGGGGCCGACTATGGCTACACCTTC
CDR3 protein: CASSYDGADYGYTF

D gene: TRBD1
J gene: TRBJ1-2
V gene: TRBV6-5
clone size: -
CDR3 length: 14
CDR3 DNA: TGTGCCAGCACTTCTAGGACAGGGAACTATGGCTACACCTTC
CDR3 protein: CASTSRTGNYGYTF

D gene: TRBD2
J gene: TRBJ2-5
V gene: TRBV13
clone size: -
CDR3 length: 16
CDR3 DNA: TGTGCCAGCAGCCGACCTTCTAGCGGGAGTAAAGAGACCCAGTACTTC
CDR3 protein: CASSRPSSGSKETQYF

D gene: -
J gene: TRBJ2-4
V gene: TRBV6-1
clone size: -
CDR3 length: 20
CDR3 DNA: TGTGCCAGCAGTGAAGCGGGAACCCCAGGGGTTAAGCTAGCCAAAAACATTCAGTACTTC
CDR3 protein: CASSEAGTPGVKLAKNIQYF

D gene: -
J gene: TRBJ2-4
V gene: TRBV27
clone size: once
CDR3 length: 15
CDR3 DNA: TGTGCCAGCAGTTTATCCCAACTCGTCGGGAACATTCAGTACTTC
CDR3 protein: CASSLSQLVGNIQYF

D gene: TRBD1
J gene: TRBJ1-2
V gene: TRBV3-1/TRBV3-2
clone size: -
CDR3 length: 14
CDR3 DNA: TGTGCCAGCAGCCAAGCCCAGGGGGCGGGTGGCTACACCTTC
CDR3 protein: CASSQAQGAGGYTF

D gene: -
J gene: TRBJ2-2
V gene: TRBV27
clone size: -
CDR3 length: 16
CDR3 DNA: TGTGCCAGCAGTACAACGACAGGACCGAACACCGGGGAGCTGTTTTTT
CDR3 protein: CASSTTTGPNTGELFF

D gene: -
J gene: TRBJ2-1
V gene: TRBV27
clone size: -
CDR3 length: 11
CDR3 DNA: TGTGCCAGCAGTGGGGGGAATGAGCAGTTCTTC
CDR3 protein: CASSGGNEQFF

D gene: TRBD1
J gene: TRBJ1-2
V gene: TRBV3-1/TRBV3-2
clone size: -
CDR3 length: 14
CDR3 DNA: TGTGCCAGCAGCCCGGGACAGGCCAACTATGGCTACACCTTC
CDR3 protein: CASSPGQANYGYTF

D gene: -
J gene: TRBJ2-1
V gene: TRBV15
clone size: -
CDR3 length: 15
CDR3 DNA: TGTGCCACCAGCAAGGGGGGGAGCTCCTACAATGAGCAGTTCTTC
CDR3 protein: CATSKGGSSYNEQFF

D gene: TRBD2
J gene: TRBJ2-1
V gene: TRBV4-1
clone size: few
CDR3 length: 16
CDR3 DNA: TGCGCCAGCAGTTCAGCGGGAGGGAAGGGCTACAATGAGCAGTTCTTC
CDR3 protein: CASSSAGGKGYNEQFF